This is a list of T cell receptor beta chains from one sample in a study of Tregs in tolerant kidney transplant recipients. The protocol was immunoSEQ multiplex PCR, while the TCRdb copy is restricted to in-frame clones and leaves out a portion. The sample holds around 50,000 clones, over 85% seen once. This sample comprised CD8+ T cells from blood (PBMCs), obtained 12 months after the transplant. The receptors originated from a human patient who received a combined kidney and bone marrow transplant. Some T cells may be the graft donor's. Both conserved end residues are part of each CDR3. The order of the fields is J gene, V gene, D gene, clone size, CDR3 DNA, CDR3 protein. A D gene is named only where the DNA matches it firmly. Clone size appears in some rows only: once, few, many, or a class for an expanded clone.

TRBJ1-5 | TRBV4-1 | NA | NA | TGCGCCAGCAGCCCCAGACAGGCCAATCAGCCCCAGCATTTT | CASSPRQANQPQHF
TRBJ2-7 | TRBV10-3 | NA | once | TGTGCCATCAGTGAGCAGGACAGCAACCGCAAGTACTTC | CAISEQDSNRKYF
TRBJ1-4 | TRBV6-4 | TRBD1 | once | TGTGCCAGCAGTGCCGTCGACAGGGGCCGGTGTGAAAAACTGTTTTTT | CASSAVDRGRCEKLFF
TRBJ2-7 | TRBV28 | NA | NA | TGTGCCAGCAGTTTTGCCGTTGGAGGGTCCGAGCAGTACTTC | CASSFAVGGSEQYF
TRBJ1-5 | TRBV7-3 | TRBD1 | NA | TGTGCCAGCAGCTCCAAACCGCGGACAGGGCTGGATCAGCCCCAGCATTTT | CASSSKPRTGLDQPQHF
TRBJ2-1 | TRBV27 | NA | NA | TGTGCCAGCAGTCCGACAGCCTACAATGAGCAGTTCTTC | CASSPTAYNEQFF
TRBJ2-7 | TRBV27 | TRBD1 | NA | TGTGCCAGCAGTTCAGGGGGCGGGTTTCTTGACTCCTACGAGCAGTACTTC | CASSSGGGFLDSYEQYF
TRBJ2-7 | TRBV2 | NA | NA | TGTGCCAGCATTGTGGACAGTACATACGAGCAGTACTTC | CASIVDSTYEQYF
TRBJ1-5 | TRBV25-1 | TRBD1 | NA | TGTGCCAGCAGTGAATATTCCGACAGGGAAAACCAGCCCCAGCATTTT | CASSEYSDRENQPQHF
TRBJ1-3 | TRBV29-1 | NA | NA | TGCAGCGTTGAATTCAGCTCTGGAAACACCATATATTTT | CSVEFSSGNTIYF
TRBJ2-7 | TRBV6-1 | TRBD2 | NA | TGTGCCAGCAGTGAACCCGCGGGAGGGCCGTACGAGCAGTACTTC | CASSEPAGGPYEQYF
TRBJ1-4 | TRBV4-3 | NA | NA | TGCGCCAGCAGCCAAGATGAAGTTTCAGGTGAAAAACTGTTTTTT | CASSQDEVSGEKLFF
TRBJ1-5 | TRBV7-6 | NA | NA | TGTGCCAGCAGCTTAATGAGCAGGGAGGGCAATCAGCCCCAGCATTTT | CASSLMSREGNQPQHF
TRBJ2-1 | TRBV7-9 | TRBD1 | once | TGTGCCAGCAGTCTCGGGACAGTTGAGCAGTTCTTC | CASSLGTVEQFF
TRBJ2-1 | TRBV15 | TRBD1 | once | TGTGCCACCAGCAGTGAGTCGACCGGGACAGGGCTAAATGAGCAGTTCTTC | CATSSESTGTGLNEQFF
TRBJ1-5 | TRBV6-4 | NA | NA | TGTGCCAGCAAGAAGACAGAATGCAATCAGCCCCAGCATTTT | CASKKTECNQPQHF
TRBJ2-3 | TRBV27 | NA | NA | TGTGCCAGCAGTCCCGGACTCCCCCGGATCGAGCAGTATTTT | CASSPGLPRIEQYF
TRBJ1-2 | TRBV27 | TRBD1 | medium-sized | TGTGCCAGCAGTCCTACCTCCGGACAGGGCTATGGCTACACCTTC | CASSPTSGQGYGYTF
TRBJ1-6 | TRBV30 | NA | NA | TGTGCCTGGAGTCCGCCGGGGTGGGGTAATTCACCCCTCCACTTT | CAWSPPGWGNSPLHF
TRBJ2-3 | TRBV7-6 | NA | NA | TGTGCCAGCAGCTTGGATTTTAGCGCCCAGGGCACAGATACGCAGTATTTT | CASSLDFSAQGTDTQYF
TRBJ2-7 | TRBV27 | NA | NA | TGTGCCAGCAGTCTCCAACTCCGGGGCTACGAGCAGTACTTC | CASSLQLRGYEQYF
TRBJ1-2 | TRBV7-9 | TRBD1 | once | TGTGCCAGCAGCGCGTCAGGGGGTGCAGACTATGGCTACACCTTC | CASSASGGADYGYTF
TRBJ2-1 | TRBV5-6 | TRBD2 | NA | TGTGCCAGCAGCTACGGGACTAGCGGGGTTAATGAGCAGTTCTTC | CASSYGTSGVNEQFF
TRBJ2-7 | TRBV5-4 | NA | NA | TGTGCCAGCAGCTTGGTTGGGGGGTTAAACGAGCAGTACTTC | CASSLVGGLNEQYF
TRBJ2-7 | TRBV5-5 | TRBD1 | NA | TGTGCCAGCAGCATACAGGGGTCCATATTACCGAGCTCCTACGAGCAGTACTTC | CASSIQGSILPSSYEQYF
TRBJ1-4 | TRBV9 | TRBD1 | NA | TGTGCCAGCAGCGCCGCCTCAGGACAGGGGCAGGATGAAAAACTGTTTTTT | CASSAASGQGQDEKLFF
TRBJ2-6 | TRBV7-6 | TRBD2 | NA | TGTGCCAGCAGCTTAGCCACGGGGGGGGCTGGGGCCAACGTCCTGACTTTC | CASSLATGGAGANVLTF
TRBJ2-3 | TRBV11-3 | TRBD2 | NA | TGTGCCAGCAGCGGGACTAGCGGGATAACAATAGCAGATACGCAGTATTTT | CASSGTSGITIADTQYF
TRBJ1-5 | TRBV27 | NA | NA | TGTGCCAGCAGTTTGAGTGTCGGCAATCAGCCCCAGCATTTT | CASSLSVGNQPQHF
TRBJ1-3 | TRBV6-4 | NA | few | TGTGCCAGCAGTGCCGGACTTGGAAACACCATATATTTT | CASSAGLGNTIYF
TRBJ1-1 | TRBV5-8 | NA | NA | TGTGCCAGCAGCGGTAGGGGGGGGTGGACTGAAGCTTTCTTT | CASSGRGGWTEAFF
TRBJ2-7 | TRBV4-1 | NA | NA | TGCGCCAGCAGCCCCGACAGGCTGCGGTACGAGCAGTACTTC | CASSPDRLRYEQYF
TRBJ2-7 | TRBV13 | TRBD1 | NA | TGTGCCAGCAGCTTGGGACAGGGCTACGAGCAGTACTTC | CASSLGQGYEQYF
TRBJ2-1 | TRBV9 | NA | NA | TGTGCCAGCAGCGTAGAGGGGGTAGACTACAATGAGCAGTTCTTC | CASSVEGVDYNEQFF
TRBJ2-7 | TRBV10-3 | NA | NA | TGTGCCATCAGTGTACCGGGGTTGAACTACGAGCAGTACTTC | CAISVPGLNYEQYF
TRBJ2-3 | TRBV13 | NA | NA | TGTGCCAGCAGCTTCCCTAGCACAGATACGCAGTATTTT | CASSFPSTDTQYF
TRBJ2-1 | TRBV19 | NA | NA | TGTGCCAGTAGAGATATCTCGGGGCAGGGGTTCGATGAGCAGTTCTTC | CASRDISGQGFDEQFF
TRBJ2-4 | TRBV4-2 | NA | NA | TGTGCCAGCAGCCAGATTACAGGGAAAAACATTCAGTACTTC | CASSQITGKNIQYF
TRBJ1-1 | TRBV7-9 | NA | NA | TGTGCCAGCAGCTACAGGGATGAAGCTTTCTTT | CASSYRDEAFF
TRBJ2-7 | TRBV27 | TRBD1 | once | TGTGCCAGCAGTTTTGGACAGGGTTTTTACGAGCAGTGCTTC | CASSFGQGFYEQCF
TRBJ2-2 | TRBV30 | NA | NA | TGTGCCTGGAGTGCCCAGAACACCGGGGAGCTGTTTTTT | CAWSAQNTGELFF
TRBJ2-1 | TRBV27 | NA | NA | TGTGCCAGCAGTTTCCGACTGGCCTACAATGAGCAGTTCTTC | CASSFRLAYNEQFF
TRBJ1-3 | TRBV27 | NA | few | TGTGCCAGCAGTGAATATGGGGCGGGAAACACCATATATTTT | CASSEYGAGNTIYF
TRBJ2-6 | TRBV4-3 | TRBD1 | NA | TGCGCCAGCAGCCTAGGGACAGGGGGCGCTGGGGCCAACGTCCTGACTTTC | CASSLGTGGAGANVLTF
TRBJ1-5 | TRBV4-2 | NA | NA | TGTGCCAGCAGCCAAGAGGAACAGGGTAATCAGCCCCAGCATTTT | CASSQEEQGNQPQHF
TRBJ2-2 | TRBV10-3 | TRBD1 | NA | TGTGCCATCACTACCGGGACAGACCAGAACACCGGGGAGCTGTTTTTT | CAITTGTDQNTGELFF
TRBJ2-7 | TRBV7-8 | TRBD2 | NA | TGTGCCAGCAGCTTAGTATTTGCGGGGGGTTCCTACGAGCAGTACTTC | CASSLVFAGGSYEQYF
TRBJ2-5 | TRBV11-3 | TRBD2 | NA | TGTGCCAGCAGCTTAGATCAAGGTCTAGCGGGGCCTCAAGAGACCCAGTACTTC | CASSLDQGLAGPQETQYF
TRBJ1-1 | TRBV5-8 | NA | NA | TGTGCCAGCACCATCCGCGGAGCTTTCTTT | CASTIRGAFF
TRBJ2-3 | TRBV19 | TRBD1 | NA | TGTGCCAGTAGTACCAGACAGGGCGCAGATACGCAGTATTTT | CASSTRQGADTQYF
TRBJ1-2 | TRBV15 | NA | NA | TGTGCCACCAGCAGAGATACGGGAAGAGCTTATGGCTACACCTTC | CATSRDTGRAYGYTF